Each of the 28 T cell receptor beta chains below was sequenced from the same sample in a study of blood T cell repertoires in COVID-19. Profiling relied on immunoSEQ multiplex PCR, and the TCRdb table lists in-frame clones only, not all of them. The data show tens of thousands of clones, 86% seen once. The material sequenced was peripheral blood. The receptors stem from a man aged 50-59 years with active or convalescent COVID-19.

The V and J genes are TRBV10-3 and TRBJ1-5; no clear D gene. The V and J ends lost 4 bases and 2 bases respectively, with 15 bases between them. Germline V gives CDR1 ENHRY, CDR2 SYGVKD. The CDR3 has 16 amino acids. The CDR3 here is CAISAEGGPGNQPQHF. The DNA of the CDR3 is TGTGCCATCAGTGCTGAGGGAGGCCCTGGCAATCAGCCCCAGCATTTT.

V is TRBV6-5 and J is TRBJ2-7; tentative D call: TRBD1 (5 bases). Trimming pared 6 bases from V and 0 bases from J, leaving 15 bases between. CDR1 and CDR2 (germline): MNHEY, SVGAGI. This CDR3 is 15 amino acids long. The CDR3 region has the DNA TGTGCCAGCAGGGATCTACAGGCCGCCTCCTACGAGCAGTACTTC. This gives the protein CASRDLQAASYEQYF.

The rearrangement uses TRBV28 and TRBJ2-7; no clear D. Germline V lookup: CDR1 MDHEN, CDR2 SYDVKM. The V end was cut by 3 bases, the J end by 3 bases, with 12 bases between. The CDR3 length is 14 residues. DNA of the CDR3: TGTGCCAGCAGTTTCGCGACTCTCTACTACGAGCAGTACTTC. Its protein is CASSFATLYYEQYF.

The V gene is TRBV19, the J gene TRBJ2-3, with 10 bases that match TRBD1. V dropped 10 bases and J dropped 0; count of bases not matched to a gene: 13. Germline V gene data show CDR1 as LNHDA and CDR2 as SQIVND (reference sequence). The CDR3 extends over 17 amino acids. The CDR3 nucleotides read TGTGCCACCCAAAATCCTCGACAGGGGGCGAGCACAGATACGCAGTATTTT. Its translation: CATQNPRQGASTDTQYF.

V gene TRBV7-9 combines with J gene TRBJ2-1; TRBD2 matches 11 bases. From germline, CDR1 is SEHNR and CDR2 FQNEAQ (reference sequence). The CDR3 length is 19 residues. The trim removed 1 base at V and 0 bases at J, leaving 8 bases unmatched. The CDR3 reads CASSLGLAGGRSSYNEQFF. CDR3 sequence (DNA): TGTGCCAGCAGCTTAGGCCTAGCGGGAGGACGGAGCTCCTACAATGAGCAGTTCTTC.

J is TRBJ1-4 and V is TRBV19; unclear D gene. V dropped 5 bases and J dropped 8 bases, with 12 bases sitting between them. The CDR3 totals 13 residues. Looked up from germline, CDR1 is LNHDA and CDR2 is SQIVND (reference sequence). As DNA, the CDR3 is TGTGCCAGTAGTTGGTCAGACACCGAAAAACTGTTTTTT. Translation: CASSWSDTEKLFF.

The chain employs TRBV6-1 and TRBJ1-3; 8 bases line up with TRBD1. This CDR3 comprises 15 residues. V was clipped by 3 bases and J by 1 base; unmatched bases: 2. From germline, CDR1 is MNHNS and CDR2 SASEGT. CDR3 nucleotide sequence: TGTGCCAGCAGTGACCACAGGGGGTCTGGAAACACCATATATTTT. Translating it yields CASSDHRGSGNTIYF.

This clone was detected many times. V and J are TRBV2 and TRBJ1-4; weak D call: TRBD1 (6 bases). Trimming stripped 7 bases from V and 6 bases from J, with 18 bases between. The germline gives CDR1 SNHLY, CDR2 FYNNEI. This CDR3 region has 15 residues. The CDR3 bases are TGTGCCAGCATATTGTCAGCAGGGGCGTATGAAAAACTGTTTTTT. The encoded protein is CASILSAGAYEKLFF.

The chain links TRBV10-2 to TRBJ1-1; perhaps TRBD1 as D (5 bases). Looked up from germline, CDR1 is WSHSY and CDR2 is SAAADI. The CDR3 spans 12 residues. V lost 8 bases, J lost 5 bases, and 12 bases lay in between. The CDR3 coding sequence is TGCGCCAGCTGTATCGGGGGGACTGAAGCTTTCTTT. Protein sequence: CASCIGGTEAFF.

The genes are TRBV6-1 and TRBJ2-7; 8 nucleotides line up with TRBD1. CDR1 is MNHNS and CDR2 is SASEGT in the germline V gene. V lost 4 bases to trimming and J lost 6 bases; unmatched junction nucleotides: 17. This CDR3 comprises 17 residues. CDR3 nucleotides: TGTGCCAGCAGTGGGCAGGGGGCACCAATCTCCCGGGGCGAGCAGTACTTC. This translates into CASSGQGAPISRGEQYF.

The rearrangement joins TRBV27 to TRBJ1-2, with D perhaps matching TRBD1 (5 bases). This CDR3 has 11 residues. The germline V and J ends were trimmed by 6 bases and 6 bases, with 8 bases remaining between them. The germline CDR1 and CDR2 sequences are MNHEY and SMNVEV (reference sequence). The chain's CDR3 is CASRDKDGYTF. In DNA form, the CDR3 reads TGTGCCAGCAGGGACAAAGATGGCTACACCTTC.

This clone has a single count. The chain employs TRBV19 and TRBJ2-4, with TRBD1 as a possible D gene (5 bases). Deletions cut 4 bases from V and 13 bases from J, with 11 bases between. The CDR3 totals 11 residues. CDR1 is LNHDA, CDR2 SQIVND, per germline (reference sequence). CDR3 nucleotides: TGTGCCAGTAGTACAGGGTTTTGGCAGTACTTC. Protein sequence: CASSTGFWQYF.

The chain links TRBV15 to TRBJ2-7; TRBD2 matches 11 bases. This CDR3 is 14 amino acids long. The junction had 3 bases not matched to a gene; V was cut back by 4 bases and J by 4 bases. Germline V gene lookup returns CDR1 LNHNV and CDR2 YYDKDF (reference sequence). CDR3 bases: TGTGCCACCAGCATAACTAGCGGGAGTTACGAGCAGTACTTC. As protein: CATSITSGSYEQYF.

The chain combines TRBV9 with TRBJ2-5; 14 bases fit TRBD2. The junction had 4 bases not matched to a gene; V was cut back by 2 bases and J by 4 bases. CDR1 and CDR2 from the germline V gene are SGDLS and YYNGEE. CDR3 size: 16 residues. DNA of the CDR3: TGTGCCAGCAGCGTCGTAGGGACTAGCGGGGGAGAGACCCAGTACTTC. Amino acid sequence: CASSVVGTSGGETQYF.

The CDR3 DNA is TGTGCCAGCAGTGAAAGTCGGGGGAGTCAAGAGACCCAGTACTTC. This gives the protein CASSESRGSQETQYF. V gene TRBV6-1 combines with J gene TRBJ2-5; TRBD2 is a possible D gene (6 bases). The CDR3 is 15 amino acids. The germline V gene has CDR1 MNHNS and CDR2 SASEGT. V lost 2 bases and J lost 2, with 12 bases in between.

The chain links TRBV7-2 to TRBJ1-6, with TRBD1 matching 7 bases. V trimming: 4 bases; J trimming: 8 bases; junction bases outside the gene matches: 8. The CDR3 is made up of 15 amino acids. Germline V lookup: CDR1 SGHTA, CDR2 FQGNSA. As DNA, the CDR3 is TGTGCCAGCAGCTCACAGACAGGGTCGGATTCACCCCTCCACTTT. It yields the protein CASSSQTGSDSPLHF.

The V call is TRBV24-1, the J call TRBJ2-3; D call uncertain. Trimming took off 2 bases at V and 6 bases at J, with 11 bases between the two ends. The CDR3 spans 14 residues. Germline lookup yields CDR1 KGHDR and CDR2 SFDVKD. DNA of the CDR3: TGTGCCACCAGTGATTCTTCTAATAGCGATACGCAGTATTTT. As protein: CATSDSSNSDTQYF.

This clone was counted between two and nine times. Here the CDR3 reads CASSEAGGRHEQYF. The CDR3 DNA reads TGCGCCAGCAGTGAAGCGGGGGGGCGCCACGAGCAGTACTTC. The rearrangement joins TRBV10-2 to TRBJ2-7; 10 nucleotides match TRBD2. Losses at the gene ends were 3 bases for V and 5 bases for J; bases not matched to a gene: 4. The CDR3 extends over 14 amino acids. Germline assignment: CDR1 WSHSY and CDR2 SAAADI.

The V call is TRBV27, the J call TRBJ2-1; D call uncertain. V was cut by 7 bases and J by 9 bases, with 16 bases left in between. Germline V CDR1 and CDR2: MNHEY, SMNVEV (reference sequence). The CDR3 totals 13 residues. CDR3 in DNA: TGTGCCAGCACTTTGAGTTACACGGGTGAGCAGTTCTTC. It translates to CASTLSYTGEQFF.

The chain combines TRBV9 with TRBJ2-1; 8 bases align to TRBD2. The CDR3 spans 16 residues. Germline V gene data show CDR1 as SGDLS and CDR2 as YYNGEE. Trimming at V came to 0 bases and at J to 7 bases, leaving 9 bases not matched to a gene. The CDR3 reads CASSVATGGSQNEQFF. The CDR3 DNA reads TGTGCCAGCAGCGTAGCTACGGGGGGGAGTCAAAATGAGCAGTTCTTC.

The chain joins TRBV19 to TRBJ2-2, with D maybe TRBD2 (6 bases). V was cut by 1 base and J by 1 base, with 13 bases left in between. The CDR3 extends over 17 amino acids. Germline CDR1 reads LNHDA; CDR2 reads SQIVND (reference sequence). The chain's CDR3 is CASSIGEGRGNTGELFF. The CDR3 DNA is TGTGCCAGTAGTATAGGAGAGGGGCGGGGGAACACCGGGGAGCTGTTTTTT. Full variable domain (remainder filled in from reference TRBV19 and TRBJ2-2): DGGITQSPKYLFRKEGQNVTLSCEQNLNHDAMYWYRQDPGQGLRLIYYSQIVNDFQKGDIAEGYSVSREKKESFPLTVTSAQKNPTAFYLCASSIGEGRGNTGELFFGEGSRLTVL.

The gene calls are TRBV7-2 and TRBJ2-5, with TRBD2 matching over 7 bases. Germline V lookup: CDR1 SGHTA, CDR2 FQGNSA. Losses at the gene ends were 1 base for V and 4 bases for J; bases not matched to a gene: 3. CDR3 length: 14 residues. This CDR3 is CASSLGLAGETQYF. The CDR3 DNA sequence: TGTGCCAGCAGCTTAGGACTAGCCGGAGAGACCCAGTACTTC.

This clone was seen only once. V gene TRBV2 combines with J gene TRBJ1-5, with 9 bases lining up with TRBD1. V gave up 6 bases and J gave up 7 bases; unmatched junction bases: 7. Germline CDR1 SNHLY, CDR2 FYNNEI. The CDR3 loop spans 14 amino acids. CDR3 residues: CASRRTGADQPQHF. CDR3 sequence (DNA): TGTGCCAGCAGGAGGACAGGGGCGGACCAGCCCCAGCATTTT.

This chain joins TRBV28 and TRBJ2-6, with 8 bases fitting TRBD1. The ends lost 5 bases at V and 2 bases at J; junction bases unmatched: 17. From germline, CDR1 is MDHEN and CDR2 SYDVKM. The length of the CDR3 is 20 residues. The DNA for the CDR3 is TGTGCCAGCAGTGCGGCGTCCGGTGGGACAGGTCCCCCTGGGGCCAACGTCCTGACTTTC. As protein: CASSAASGGTGPPGANVLTF.

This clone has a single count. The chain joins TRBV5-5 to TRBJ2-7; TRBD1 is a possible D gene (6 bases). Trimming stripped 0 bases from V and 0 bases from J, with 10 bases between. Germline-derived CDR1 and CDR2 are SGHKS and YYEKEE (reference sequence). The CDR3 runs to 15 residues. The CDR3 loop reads CASSLVQGPSYEQYF. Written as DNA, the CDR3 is TGTGCCAGCAGCTTGGTTCAGGGGCCCTCCTACGAGCAGTACTTC.

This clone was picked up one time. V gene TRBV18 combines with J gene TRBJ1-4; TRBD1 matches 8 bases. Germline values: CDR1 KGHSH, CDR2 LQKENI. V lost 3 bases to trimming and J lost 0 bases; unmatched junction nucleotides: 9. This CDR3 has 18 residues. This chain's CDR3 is CASSPSTGGFATNEKLFF. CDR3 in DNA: TGTGCCAGCTCACCCTCCACAGGGGGATTTGCAACTAATGAAAAACTGTTTTTT.

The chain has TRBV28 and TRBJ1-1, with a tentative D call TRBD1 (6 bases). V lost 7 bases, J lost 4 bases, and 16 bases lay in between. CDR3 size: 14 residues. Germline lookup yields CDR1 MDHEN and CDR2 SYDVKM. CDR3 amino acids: CASTEGGFSTEAFF. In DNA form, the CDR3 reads TGTGCCAGCACCGAGGGGGGGTTTAGCACTGAAGCTTTCTTT.

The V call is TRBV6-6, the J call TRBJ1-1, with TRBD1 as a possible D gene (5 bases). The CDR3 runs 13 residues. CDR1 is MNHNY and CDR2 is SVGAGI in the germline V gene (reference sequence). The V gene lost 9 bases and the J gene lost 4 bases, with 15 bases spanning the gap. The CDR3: CASRLLGGTEAFF. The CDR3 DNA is TGTGCCAGTCGCCTTTTGGGGGGCACTGAAGCTTTCTTT.